This T cell receptor beta chain derives from a study of T cell repertoires in cytomegalovirus infection. Looking at the study overall: Through public TCR beta signatures, both CMV infection and matching HLA type were indicated. Study results and caveats: The ex vivo response was dominated by HLA-C-restricted CMV-specific TCR beta clonotypes.

In its sample, this clonotype was seen many times. Its target is unknown. MiXCR, applied by TCRdb to the reads, yields one record per CDR3 protein. This repertoire shows about 200,000 distinct CDR3 sequences, less than 9.5% found once; its top ten account for roughly 5%. V was clipped by 0 bases and J by 5 bases, with 12 bases between them. There are 15 residues in the CDR3. CDR1 and CDR2 from the germline V gene are SGHTA and FQGNSA. The receptor comes from a human donor in good health (CMV status not recorded). Some clones in this sample may be carry-over from other donors' samples. The rearrangement joins TRBV7-2 to TRBJ2-3, with D perhaps given as TRBD1 or TRBD2 (5 bases each). Sequencing was done on a sample of PBMCs. The CDR3 DNA reads as TGTGCCAGCAGCTTAGCGGGACGGTCAAGAGATACGCAGTATTTT. It translates to CASSLAGRSRDTQYF. Combining the CDR3 with reference TRBV7-2 and TRBJ2-3 gives the whole variable domain GAGVSQSPSNKVTEKGKDVELRCDPISGHTALYWYRQSLGQGLEFLIYFQGNSAPDKSGLPSDRFSAERTGGSVSTLTIQRTQQEDSAVYLCASSLAGRSRDTQYFGPGTRLTVL.